The 23 T cell receptor beta chains below were found in one sample sequenced in a study of human T cells and chemical hapten exposure. TCRdb ran MiXCR on the RACE reads and lists one entry per CDR3 protein. In the table there are about 380,000 distinct CDR3 sequences, just under 6.5% of which are singletons. The time point here: patch test 2, 6 weeks after DPC sensitization. Treatment specified: therapeutic diphenylcyclopropenone sensitization with weekly scalp DPC. The input for sequencing was whole blood, taken in connection with sensitization to the hapten diphenylcyclopropenone (DPC). These receptors all stem from a woman between 18 and 29 years old with alopecia areata. Some clones in this sample may be carry-over from other donors' samples.

This clonotype appeared many times. The V call is TRBV27, the J call TRBJ1-4; TRBD1 is a possible D gene (5 bases). Germline V lookup: CDR1 MNHEY, CDR2 SMNVEV (reference sequence). V was cut by 3 bases and J by 6 bases, with 26 bases left in between. There are 19 residues in the CDR3. The CDR3 sequence: CASSFLWGPRSGEDEKLFF. CDR3 DNA: TGTGCCAGCAGTTTTCTTTGGGGCCCGCGGTCCGGGGAAGATGAAAAACTGTTTTTT.

The chain is built from TRBV14 and TRBJ2-3; maybe TRBD2 (5 bases). Germline V gene data show CDR1 as SGHDN and CDR2 as FVKESK. The CDR3 extends over 15 amino acids. Trimming cost V 1 base and J 0 bases, with 8 bases left between them. The CDR3 DNA is TGTGCCAGCAGCCAAGGCGGACTTAGCACAGATACGCAGTATTTT. As protein: CASSQGGLSTDTQYF.

This clonotype was counted a few times. The chain uses TRBV28 and TRBJ1-4; 10 positions agree with TRBD1. CDR1 and CDR2 from the germline V gene are MDHEN and SYDVKM. Losses at the gene ends were 1 base for V and 7 bases for J; bases not matched to a gene: 6. The CDR3 totals 16 residues. This chain's CDR3 is CASSLLSGQGVEKLFF. The CDR3 DNA is TGTGCCAGCAGTTTATTGTCCGGACAGGGGGTTGAAAAACTGTTTTTT.

This clonotype was seen repeatedly, ten times or more. The chain joins TRBV3-1 to TRBJ1-1, with D maybe TRBD1 (6 bases). The CDR3 spans 13 residues. Trimming removed 2 bases from V and 11 bases from J, with 15 bases in between. CDR1 is LGHDT, CDR2 YNNKEL, per germline (reference sequence). CDR3 coding DNA: TGTGCCAGCAGCCAAAGTCGGGGGCGAATGGCTTTCTTT. This sequence encodes CASSQSRGRMAFF.

V is TRBV6-2 or TRBV6-3 and J is TRBJ2-3; TRBD2 matches at 7 bases. The CDR3 has 15 amino acids. CDR1 and CDR2 from the germline V gene are MNHEY and SVGEGT. Trimming removed 2 bases from V and 1 base from J; junction bases left unmatched: 3. This CDR3 reads CASSYGGGRTDTQYF. The CDR3, as DNA: TGTGCCAGCAGTTACGGGGGAGGGCGCACAGATACGCAGTATTTT.

The chain uses TRBV7-9 and TRBJ2-3, with unresolved D. V lost 1 base and J lost 4, with 12 bases in between. The germline gives CDR1 SEHNR, CDR2 FQNEAQ (reference sequence). This CDR3 contains 15 residues. CDR3 nucleotides: TGTGCCAGCAGCTTAGTATCCGGGTTCGCAGATACGCAGTATTTT. It yields the protein CASSLVSGFADTQYF.

This clonotype has only a few counts. CDR3 nucleotide sequence: TGTGCCAGCAGTTCGGACAGGGGGCGAGGTGAGCAGTTCTTC. Protein sequence: CASSSDRGRGEQFF. The rearrangement links TRBV27 to TRBJ2-1; 11 bases align to TRBD1. Germline V gives CDR1 MNHEY, CDR2 SMNVEV (reference sequence). The junction had 5 bases not matched to a gene; V was cut back by 4 bases and J by 9 bases. The CDR3 extends over 14 amino acids.

The V and J genes are TRBV12-3 or TRBV12-4 and TRBJ1-1; D not certain. The CDR3 loop spans 13 amino acids. The V gene lost 3 bases and the J gene lost 6 bases, with 11 bases spanning the gap. The CDR3 loop reads CASSLLRGAEAFF. Written as DNA, the CDR3 is TGTGCCAGCAGTTTGTTACGCGGTGCTGAAGCTTTCTTT.

Many counts were recorded for this clonotype. The rearrangement joins TRBV5-1 to TRBJ2-3, with D possibly being TRBD2 (6 bases). CDR1 is SGHRS and CDR2 is YFSETQ in the germline V gene. Trimming removed 0 bases from V and 0 bases from J, with 8 bases in between. The CDR3 consists of 15 residues. CDR3 nucleotide sequence: TGCGCCAGCAGCTTGGAGGGGACTAGCACAGATACGCAGTATTTT. This sequence encodes CASSLEGTSTDTQYF. Looking up the rest from reference TRBV5-1 and TRBJ2-3 gives the full variable domain: KAGVTQTPRYLIKTRGQQVTLSCSPISGHRSVSWYQQTPGQGLQFLFEYFSETQRNKGNFPGRFSGRQFSNSRSEMNVSTLELGDSALYLCASSLEGTSTDTQYFGPGTRLTVL.

This clonotype was counted only a few times. The V and J genes are TRBV28 and TRBJ2-4, with D possibly TRBD1 on 5 matching bases. Trimming stripped 5 bases from V and 3 bases from J, with 11 bases between. The germline CDR1 and CDR2 sequences are MDHEN and SYDVKM. The CDR3 sequence is 14 residues long. The DNA of the CDR3 is TGTGCCAGCAGTCCAGACAGCCGCAAAAACATTCAGTACTTC. Protein: CASSPDSRKNIQYF.

This clonotype was detected only a few times. The chain recombines TRBV6-5 with TRBJ2-7; D not certain. The CDR3 covers 15 residues. Looked up from germline, CDR1 is MNHEY and CDR2 is SVGAGI. The V end lost 4 bases, the J end lost 4 bases, and 17 bases lay between the germline ends. The CDR3 region is CASSSRAGQTYEQYF. The CDR3 bases are TGTGCCAGCAGTTCCCGTGCCGGGCAGACTTACGAGCAGTACTTC.

In this sample, this clonotype turned up a few times. The rearrangement uses TRBV6-2 or TRBV6-3 and TRBJ1-2; D unclear. This CDR3 region has 13 residues. V shed 7 bases and J shed 8 bases, with 17 bases lying between them. Germline-derived CDR1 and CDR2 are MNHEY and SVGEGT. CDR3 sequence: CASISSGSTGYTF. CDR3 DNA sequence: TGTGCCAGCATCTCGTCTGGGAGTACAGGCTACACCTTC.

This clonotype occurred many times. The chain's CDR3 is CSVEDLGGTSGNTIYF. CDR3 DNA sequence: TGCAGCGTTGAAGATCTTGGGGGGACCTCTGGAAACACCATATATTTT. V and J are TRBV29-1 and TRBJ1-3; TRBD1 might be the D (5 bases). This CDR3 is built from 16 residues. The germline V gene has CDR1 SQVTM and CDR2 ANQGSEA. Trimming cost V 0 bases and J 0 bases, with 12 bases left between them.

This clonotype was detected only a few times. The genes are TRBV5-1 and TRBJ1-2; 8 bases agree with TRBD1. Trimming cost V 6 bases and J 6 bases; bases outside gene matches: 10. Germline CDR1 reads SGHRS; CDR2 reads YFSETQ. This CDR3 contains 14 residues. CDR3: CASNSGQGGDGYTF. The CDR3 region has the DNA TGCGCCAGCAATTCAGGACAGGGTGGAGATGGCTACACCTTC.

The chain recombines TRBV9 with TRBJ2-5; 8 bases are a match to TRBD2. The CDR3 contains 18 residues. Trimming removed 3 bases from V and 1 base from J; junction bases left unmatched: 14. Germline lookup yields CDR1 SGDLS and CDR2 YYNGEE. In nucleotides, the CDR3 is TGTGCCAGCAGCGCCCTCCCTAGGTTAGCGGGGCGCCAAGAGACCCAGTACTTC. It yields the protein CASSALPRLAGRQETQYF.

This clonotype was observed many times. V is TRBV3-1 and J is TRBJ1-2; 10 positions agree with TRBD1. V lost 6 bases to trimming and J lost 6 bases; unmatched junction nucleotides: 7. Germline-derived CDR1 and CDR2 are LGHDT and YNNKEL (reference sequence). CDR3 size: 14 residues. The CDR3 reads CASRRAGTGDGYTF. In DNA form, the CDR3 reads TGTGCCAGCAGACGCGCCGGGACAGGGGATGGCTACACCTTC.

V usage is TRBV7-9 and J usage is TRBJ2-5, with D possibly TRBD2 on 5 matching bases. The CDR3 runs 16 residues. Trimming stripped 2 bases from V and 2 bases from J, with 15 bases between. Germline V gene data show CDR1 as SEHNR and CDR2 as FQNEAQ (reference sequence). Here the CDR3 reads CASSLRPPSGQETQYF. The DNA for the CDR3 is TGTGCCAGCAGCTTACGTCCACCCTCGGGGCAAGAGACCCAGTACTTC.

This clonotype was seen a few times. The rearrangement links TRBV10-3 to TRBJ2-6, with 7 bases aligning to TRBD1. V was pared by 0 bases and J by 2 bases, with 13 bases of the junction left unmatched. The V gene's germline CDR1 is ENHRY and CDR2 SYGVKD. The CDR3 runs to 20 residues. The CDR3 coding sequence is TGTGCCATCAGTGAGTCGCCCTCACAGGGGAACTTCGCTGGGGCCAACGTCCTGACTTTC. Translating it yields CAISESPSQGNFAGANVLTF.

The sample holds many counts of this clonotype. The V gene is TRBV6-7, the J gene TRBJ1-1; tentative D call: TRBD1 (6 bases). TRBV6-7 is placed among ORFs of uncertain function. This CDR3 comprises 17 residues. V was clipped by 7 bases and J by 1 base, with 22 bases between them. The chain's CDR3 is CASIPMGDIGGNTEAFF. CDR3 in DNA: TGTGCCAGCATCCCGATGGGGGATATAGGGGGGAACACTGAAGCTTTCTTT.

This clonotype was seen only a few times. The chain employs TRBV7-2 and TRBJ2-2; TRBD2 agrees at 7 bases. This CDR3 comprises 13 residues. Trimming at V came to 5 bases and at J to 7 bases, leaving 4 bases not matched to a gene. Germline CDR1 and CDR2: SGHTA and FQGNSA. In nucleotides, the CDR3 is TGTGCCAGCAGCCCTACTAGCGTCGGGGAGCTGTTTTTT. Its translation: CASSPTSVGELFF.

This clonotype was detected many times. This chain joins TRBV7-9 and TRBJ1-5; TRBD1 might be the D (6 bases). Trimming took off 5 bases at V and 11 bases at J, with 19 bases between the two ends. Per the germline V gene, CDR1 is SEHNR and CDR2 is FQNEAQ (reference sequence). This CDR3 region has 14 residues. The DNA for the CDR3 is TGTGCCAGCAGCGGGACCTACTCAAGGGGGGCCCAGCATTTT. This codes for CASSGTYSRGAQHF.

The chain recombines TRBV2 with TRBJ1-2; D is ambiguous. V lost 4 bases and J 8 bases, leaving 8 bases between the germline ends. The CDR3 runs 11 residues. Germline CDR1 is SNHLY and CDR2 is FYNNEI. As DNA, the CDR3 is TGTGCCAGCAGTGGCTCCTTAGGCTACACCTTC. Translating gives CASSGSLGYTF.

The rearrangement links TRBV7-2 to TRBJ1-5; a weak D match, TRBD1 (5 bases). The CDR3 consists of 15 residues. The germline CDR1 and CDR2 sequences are SGHTA and FQGNSA. V gave up 5 bases and J gave up 4 bases, with 15 bases separating them. Here the CDR3 DNA reads TGTGCCAGCAGCCCTTCGGGGCAGCTTAATCAGCCCCAGCATTTT. This sequence encodes CASSPSGQLNQPQHF.